Shown below are 29 T cell receptor beta chains from a single sample sequenced in a study of cytotoxic CD8 clonotypes in ibrutinib-treated CLL. Measured with immunoSEQ multiplex PCR; TCRdb has only the in-frame clones, and not every one. The sample shows 250,000 to 350,000 clones, about 72% of them seen only once. The sample here was PBMCs, taken at disease progression, from a patient treated with ibrutinib. These receptors all stem from a human donor with chronic lymphocytic leukemia.

This clone was seen more than once but under ten times. The rearrangement joins TRBV9 to TRBJ2-2, with D tentatively TRBD1 (5 bases). This CDR3 has 16 amino acids. CDR1 is SGDLS, CDR2 YYNGEE, per germline. Trimming removed 1 base at V and 4 bases at J, with 14 bases between. In DNA, the CDR3 is TGTGCCAGCAGCGTATTAAAGGGGCCGCTCACCGGGGAGCTGTTTTTT. This encodes CASSVLKGPLTGELFF.

In DNA, the CDR3 is TGCGCCAGCAGTGAAGGAGCGGGGGGATACAATGAGCAGTTCTTC. It encodes CASSEGAGGYNEQFF. The V call is TRBV10-1, the J call TRBJ2-1; 9 nucleotides agree with TRBD2. Per the germline V gene, CDR1 is WNHNN and CDR2 is SYGVQD (reference sequence). The CDR3 consists of 15 residues. Unmatched junction bases numbered 4, after V lost 3 bases and J lost 4 bases.

The J gene is TRBJ2-1, the V gene TRBV29-1; TRBD2 aligns across 12 bases. The CDR3 is 15 residues long. J was trimmed by 8 bases and V by 0 bases; bases with no gene match: 5. Germline V lookup: CDR1 SQVTM, CDR2 ANQGSEA. The CDR3 region is CSVEDRLAGEYEQFF. CDR3 nucleotide sequence: TGCAGCGTTGAAGATAGACTAGCGGGAGAGTATGAGCAGTTCTTC.

This clone is a singleton in its sample. This chain links TRBV5-6 with TRBJ1-3; 10 bases line up with TRBD1. Looked up from germline, CDR1 is SGHDT and CDR2 is YYEEEE. The CDR3 is 17 residues long. The V gene end was trimmed by 3 bases and the J gene end by 0 bases; junction bases not matched to a gene: 6. The CDR3 DNA follows: TGTGCCAGCAGCTCCGGGACAGGGGTGAGCTCTGGAAACACCATATATTTT. Its translation: CASSSGTGVSSGNTIYF.

V and J are TRBV2 and TRBJ1-2, with no clear D. The CDR3 extends over 12 amino acids. Trimming shortened V by 3 bases and J by 0 bases, and 2 bases separated the two germline ends. CDR1 SNHLY and CDR2 FYNNEI come from the germline V gene. Here the CDR3 reads CASSDTNYGYTF. The CDR3 DNA is TGTGCCAGCAGTGACACTAACTATGGCTACACCTTC.

The chain employs TRBV4-3 and TRBJ2-7; TRBD1 is a possible D gene (5 bases). This CDR3 contains 13 residues. CDR1 and CDR2 from the germline V gene are LGHNA and YSLEER. V was pared by 3 bases and J by 6 bases, with 12 bases between. CDR3 sequence reads: CASSHRLRAEQYF. The CDR3 nucleotides are TGCGCCAGCAGCCATCGTCTCAGGGCCGAGCAGTACTTC.

The chain carries TRBV18 and TRBJ2-7, with TRBD2 matching 7 bases. In germline, CDR1 is KGHSH, CDR2 LQKENI. CDR3 length: 15 residues. J lost 5 bases, V lost 5 bases, and 12 bases had no gene match. The CDR3 region is CASSTRLAEGNEQYF. DNA for the CDR3: TGTGCCAGCTCAACCCGGCTAGCGGAGGGGAACGAGCAGTACTTC.

As concerns this clone: Other DNA variants within this sample encode the same CDR3. This chain links TRBV6-5 with TRBJ2-2, with 10 nucleotides matching TRBD2. The CDR3 runs to 15 residues. Germline V CDR1 and CDR2: MNHEY, SVGAGI. V shed 5 bases, J shed 5 bases, and the junction held 5 bases outside the gene matches. The CDR3 sequence is CASSLAGVGTGELFF. CDR3 coding DNA: TGTGCCAGCAGTCTAGCGGGAGTCGGGACCGGGGAGCTGTTTTTT.

J is TRBJ2-3 and V is TRBV29-1; perhaps TRBD1 as D (5 bases). The CDR3 is 14 amino acids. Trimming removed 2 bases at V and 5 bases at J, with 14 bases between. Germline CDR1 reads SQVTM; CDR2 reads ANQGSEA. The CDR3 protein is CSVELSPGLDTQYF. In nucleotides, the CDR3 is TGCAGCGTTGAACTGTCTCCAGGGTTAGATACGCAGTATTTT.

V and J are TRBV7-5 and TRBJ2-7; TRBD1, the table's D call, lacks a check against the DNA. TRBV7-5 is a pseudogene segment. CDR3 length equals 15 residues. The CDR3 spells CVRACAGTGSYEQYF. CDR3 bases: TGTGTCAGAGCATGCGCCGGGACAGGGTCGTACGAGCAGTACTTC.

The V call is TRBV19, the J call TRBJ2-7; the match to TRBD1 covers 8 bases. Germline loops: CDR1 LNHDA, CDR2 SQIVND (reference sequence). The CDR3 spans 15 residues. V shed 6 bases and J 3 bases; nucleotides not matched to a gene: 10. The CDR3 protein is CASSYTGGIFYEQYF. In DNA, the CDR3 is TGTGCCAGTAGCTATACAGGGGGGATCTTCTACGAGCAGTACTTC.

The chain recombines TRBV7-3 with TRBJ2-3; TRBD2 aligns across 7 bases. V was clipped by 1 base and J by 0 bases; unmatched bases: 7. Germline V gene data show CDR1 as SGHTA and CDR2 as FQGTGA. The CDR3 sequence is 17 residues long. CDR3 amino acids: CASSLSKRGASTDTQYF. The CDR3, as DNA: TGTGCCAGCAGCTTAAGCAAGCGGGGTGCTAGCACAGATACGCAGTATTTT.

This clone appeared a single time. This chain joins TRBV4-1 and TRBJ2-3; TRBD2 matches 7 bases. Germline values: CDR1 MGHRA, CDR2 YSYEKL. This CDR3 has 16 residues. The V segment lost 0 bases and the J segment 2 bases; nucleotides outside the gene matches: 5. The CDR3 loop is CASSQEGLRTTDTQYF. CDR3 sequence (DNA): TGCGCCAGCAGCCAAGAGGGACTAAGAACCACAGATACGCAGTATTTT.

The V gene is TRBV5-1, the J gene TRBJ2-3; tentatively, D is TRBD2 (5 bases). Trimming took off 6 bases at V and 0 bases at J, with 11 bases between the two ends. Looked up from germline, CDR1 is SGHRS and CDR2 is YFSETQ. The CDR3 consists of 14 residues. CDR3 amino acids: CASIRDQSTDTQYF. The CDR3 coding sequence is TGCGCCAGCATCCGGGATCAAAGCACAGATACGCAGTATTTT. Full variable domain (outside the CDR3, taken from reference TRBV5-1 and TRBJ2-3): KAGVTQTPRYLIKTRGQQVTLSCSPISGHRSVSWYQQTPGQGLQFLFEYFSETQRNKGNFPGRFSGRQFSNSRSEMNVSTLELGDSALYLCASIRDQSTDTQYFGPGTRLTVL.

The chain carries TRBV28 and TRBJ1-4; 9 bases map to TRBD1. Germline V lookup: CDR1 MDHEN, CDR2 SYDVKM. The junction had 6 bases not matched to a gene; V was cut back by 5 bases and J by 8 bases. The CDR3 spans 14 residues. The CDR3 DNA is TGTGCCAGCAGTACAGGGGGCCGGGGGGAAAAACTGTTTTTT. This translates into CASSTGGRGEKLFF.

This chain links TRBV7-3 with TRBJ2-1, with 11 bases aligning to TRBD2. V was pared by 5 bases and J by 4 bases, with 1 base of the junction left unmatched. Germline V gives CDR1 SGHTA, CDR2 FQGTGA. This CDR3 is built from 14 residues. The CDR3 protein is CASSLAGGYNEQFF. CDR3 DNA: TGTGCCAGCAGCCTAGCGGGGGGATACAATGAGCAGTTCTTC.

This chain links TRBV14 with TRBJ1-4; D is unclear. Trimming left V 5 bases short and J 7 bases short, with 8 bases between. Germline V gene lookup returns CDR1 SGHDN and CDR2 FVKESK. CDR3 length equals 12 residues. DNA of the CDR3: TGTGCCAGCAGCGCAATTGCTGAAAAACTGTTTTTT. As protein: CASSAIAEKLFF.

The J gene is TRBJ2-7, the V gene TRBV2, with 9 bases identical to TRBD1. Trimming at V came to 6 bases and at J to 6 bases, leaving 9 bases not matched to a gene. From germline, CDR1 is SNHLY and CDR2 FYNNEI. There are 14 residues in the CDR3. The CDR3 DNA reads as TGTGCCAGCAGATTCCGGGACAGGGCCTCCGAGCAGTACTTC. It specifies CASRFRDRASEQYF.

The V and J genes are TRBV18 and TRBJ1-2, with a tentative D call TRBD1 (5 bases). V was shortened by 6 bases and J by 2 bases, with 16 bases between the two germline ends. The CDR3 consists of 15 residues. Germline lookup yields CDR1 KGHSH and CDR2 LQKENI. The DNA of the CDR3 is TGTGCCAGCTCCCCCGACCTATGGGGGAACTATGGCTACACCTTC. It yields the protein CASSPDLWGNYGYTF.

This clone was seen a single time. The chain recombines TRBV9 with TRBJ1-2; D unresolved. The CDR3 consists of 15 residues. Germline-derived CDR1 and CDR2 are SGDLS and YYNGEE. Trimming removed 0 bases at V and 8 bases at J, with 17 bases between. The CDR3 loop is CASSVEAATPGGYTF. CDR3 nucleotides: TGTGCCAGCAGCGTAGAAGCAGCCACCCCGGGCGGCTACACCTTC.

The rearrangement links TRBV4-1 to TRBJ1-2, with a tentative D call TRBD1 (5 bases). The CDR3 is 17 amino acids. Germline CDR1 MGHRA, CDR2 YSYEKL. V was shortened by 2 bases and J by 5 bases, with 21 bases between the two germline ends. DNA for the CDR3: TGCGCCAGCAGCCAAACCCCGACAGTCCTACGGGCTTATGGCTACACCTTC. This codes for CASSQTPTVLRAYGYTF.

The CDR3 region is CASSYSTPEQFF. DNA for the CDR3: TGTGCCAGCAGTTACTCGACCCCTGAGCAGTTCTTC. The chain joins TRBV6-6 to TRBJ2-1, with no clear D. Germline V gene data show CDR1 as MNHNY and CDR2 as SVGAGI (reference sequence). The CDR3 spans 12 residues. Trimming cost V 0 bases and J 9 bases, with 6 bases left between them.

The V gene is TRBV5-1, the J gene TRBJ2-7; 10 bases are a match to TRBD2. This CDR3 contains 15 residues. Germline lookup yields CDR1 SGHRS and CDR2 YFSETQ. J gave up 0 bases and V 2 bases, and 2 bases lay outside the gene matches. The CDR3 spells CASSFSSGSSYEQYF. The CDR3 DNA is TGCGCCAGCAGCTTCTCTAGCGGGAGCTCCTACGAGCAGTACTTC.

The chain joins TRBV10-3 to TRBJ2-7; 8 positions match TRBD1. V shed 6 bases and J 5 bases; nucleotides not matched to a gene: 9. The germline V gene encodes CDR1 ENHRY and CDR2 SYGVKD. The CDR3 has 14 residues. The CDR3 is CAIRGTGGQNEQYF. The CDR3 DNA sequence: TGTGCCATCAGGGGGACAGGAGGTCAGAACGAGCAGTACTTC.

CDR3 in DNA: TGTGCCAGCAGCCTGGACGGAGCCTACGAGCAGTACTTC. Protein product: CASSLDGAYEQYF. The chain links TRBV5-4 to TRBJ2-7; D is undetermined. The CDR3 is 13 amino acids. V gave up 4 bases and J gave up 2 bases, with 10 bases separating them. Germline V CDR1 and CDR2: SGHNT, YYREEE (reference sequence). Looking up the rest from reference TRBV5-4 and TRBJ2-7 gives the full variable domain: ETGVTQSPTHLIKTRGQQVTLRCSSQSGHNTVSWYQQALGQGPQFIFQYYREEENGRGNFPPRFSGLQFPNYSSELNVNALELDDSALYLCASSLDGAYEQYFGPGTRLTVT.

This sequence joins TRBV13 and TRBJ2-5; D gene uncertain. The CDR3 spans 16 residues. The germline gives CDR1 PRHDT, CDR2 FYEKMQ (reference sequence). V was cut by 1 base and J by 5 bases, with 17 bases left in between. This CDR3 reads CASSLDRREGSETQYF. The CDR3 region has the DNA TGTGCCAGCAGCTTAGATCGGCGCGAAGGAAGCGAGACCCAGTACTTC.

The chain couples TRBV9 to TRBJ2-5; D gene ambiguous. Germline CDR1 SGDLS, CDR2 YYNGEE. The CDR3 runs 15 residues. Trimming took off 0 bases at V and 6 bases at J, with 15 bases between the two ends. The CDR3 is CASSVGSPFGKTQYF. DNA of the CDR3: TGTGCCAGCAGCGTAGGAAGTCCTTTCGGCAAGACCCAGTACTTC.

V gene TRBV19 combines with J gene TRBJ1-1; 9 nucleotides align to TRBD1. J gave up 4 bases and V 8 bases, and 5 bases lay outside the gene matches. CDR1 LNHDA and CDR2 SQIVND come from the germline V gene (reference sequence). The CDR3 is made up of 13 amino acids. The CDR3 sequence is CASGGTGSTEAFF. The CDR3 nucleotides are TGTGCCAGTGGGGGGACAGGGAGCACTGAAGCTTTCTTT.

This chain links TRBV4-3 with TRBJ2-7, with 7 nucleotides matching TRBD1. The CDR3 has 14 amino acids. J gave up 3 bases and V 4 bases, and 6 bases lay outside the gene matches. In germline, CDR1 is LGHNA, CDR2 YSLEER. CDR3 sequence (DNA): TGCGCCAGCAGCCGCATCCGGGACAGCTACGAGCAGTACTTC. Its protein product is CASSRIRDSYEQYF.